Described below is a single TCR beta chain sequence and its context. The antigen remains unidentified. The CDR3 totals 16 residues. Germline values: CDR1 WSHSY, CDR2 SAAADI. J was trimmed by 1 base and V by 6 bases; bases with no gene match: 9. This specimen belongs to a study of T cells in localized non-small cell lung cancer. Libraries were prepared by immunoSEQ multiplex PCR; TCRdb keeps only in-frame clonotypes and omits some of them. The table has roughly 17,000 clones, 80% to 90% seen once; the top ten hold approximately 4%. Broader study findings: Those with higher blood T cell density had longer overall survival. Clonality of T cells reached its maximum in uninvolved adjacent lung, surpassing tumor.

The source was peripheral blood, collected before any cancer treatment. The receptor was isolated from a male donor at least 60 years old with stage II squamous cell lung carcinoma. The rearrangement joins TRBV10-2 to TRBJ2-7, with 10 bases identical to TRBD2. The CDR3 region is CASRTPSGSLSYEQYF. CDR3 nucleotides: TGCGCCAGCAGAACCCCTAGCGGGAGTTTGTCCTACGAGCAGTACTTC.